One sample yielded the 25 T cell receptor beta chains listed below, sequenced in a study of neurological immune-mediated disorders. Using its own MiXCR run on the 5' RACE reads, TCRdb lists one record per CDR3 protein. Seen here are more than 45,000 distinct CDR3 sequences, roughly 4.4% observed once, and the top ten hold around 3%. Sample: PBMCs. These receptors all come from a man aged 50 or older with multiple sclerosis.

At least ten counts were recorded for this clonotype. The chain links TRBV4-1 to TRBJ2-3; 9 nucleotides agree with TRBD2. J lost 5 bases, V lost 0 bases, and 6 bases had no gene match. This CDR3 has 16 amino acids. Germline V gives CDR1 MGHRA, CDR2 YSYEKL. The CDR3 here is CASSQEWAGGIDTQYF. In DNA, the CDR3 is TGCGCCAGCAGCCAAGAATGGGCGGGGGGGATAGATACGCAGTATTTT.

V and J are TRBV5-1 and TRBJ2-7; D gene unclear. The CDR3 consists of 15 residues. Per the germline V gene, CDR1 is SGHRS and CDR2 is YFSETQ. V lost 0 bases to trimming and J lost 0 bases, with 10 bases between them. The CDR3 protein is CASSLDFSSSYEQYF. CDR3 sequence (DNA): TGCGCCAGCAGCTTGGATTTCAGTAGCTCCTACGAGCAGTACTTC.

The CDR3 region is CASSYIGNTEAFF. The CDR3 DNA sequence: TGTGCCAGCAGTTACATAGGGAATACTGAAGCTTTCTTT. V and J are TRBV6-5 and TRBJ1-1, with no clear D. Germline V gene lookup returns CDR1 MNHEY and CDR2 SVGAGI. The V and J ends lost 2 bases and 5 bases respectively, with 9 bases between them. The CDR3 covers 13 residues.

There are many counts of this clonotype. The rearrangement joins TRBV20-1 to TRBJ2-3; a possible D gene is TRBD1 (5 bases). CDR3 length: 14 residues. The V gene's germline CDR1 is DFQATT and CDR2 SNEGSKA (reference sequence). The V and J ends lost 0 bases and 4 bases respectively, with 11 bases between them. CDR3 nucleotide sequence: TGCAGTGCTAGAGACAGGGTCGGCTCAGATACGCAGTATTTT. It translates to CSARDRVGSDTQYF.

At least ten counts were recorded for this clonotype. V usage is TRBV7-3 and J usage is TRBJ2-5, with D perhaps matching TRBD1 (6 bases). The CDR3 is made up of 15 amino acids. The germline gives CDR1 SGHTA, CDR2 FQGTGA. V was shortened by 1 base and J by 5 bases, with 14 bases between the two germline ends. For the CDR3, the DNA is TGTGCCAGCAGCTTAAGTGGGACATCAATGGAGACCCAGTACTTC. Amino acid sequence: CASSLSGTSMETQYF.

In its sample, this clonotype was seen many times. This chain uses TRBV10-3 with TRBJ2-3; D call uncertain. V dropped 4 bases and J dropped 0 bases, with 2 bases sitting between them. The germline CDR1 and CDR2 sequences are ENHRY and SYGVKD. The CDR3 has 12 amino acids. The CDR3 is CAISVSTDTQYF. The CDR3 DNA follows: TGTGCCATCAGTGTGAGCACAGATACGCAGTATTTT.

This clonotype was observed at least ten times. This chain joins TRBV12-3 or TRBV12-4 and TRBJ2-7, with D perhaps TRBD2 (5 bases). Trimming took off 3 bases at V and 0 bases at J, with 12 bases between the two ends. The CDR3 is made up of 15 amino acids. Here the CDR3 DNA reads TGTGCCAGCAGTTTGGAGGCGGTTAGCTCCTACGAGCAGTACTTC. Translation gives CASSLEAVSSYEQYF.

Many counts were recorded for this clonotype. The chain employs TRBV20-1 and TRBJ2-3; no clear D. The V gene lost 6 bases and the J gene lost 10 bases, with 14 bases spanning the gap. This CDR3 spans 11 amino acids. Germline CDR1 DFQATT, CDR2 SNEGSKA (reference sequence). The CDR3 coding sequence is TGCAGTGCCGCACTTTCCCCGGCGCAGTATTTT. Translated, it gives CSAALSPAQYF.

This clonotype appeared many times. V is TRBV20-1 and J is TRBJ2-3; D not certain. The CDR3 sequence is 12 residues long. CDR1 is DFQATT, CDR2 SNEGSKA, per germline (reference sequence). Trimming pared 1 base from V and 2 bases from J, leaving 4 bases between. The CDR3 region is CSARADTDTQYF. CDR3 in DNA: TGCAGTGCTAGAGCTGACACAGATACGCAGTATTTT.

This clonotype has a handful of counts. The chain uses TRBV28 and TRBJ1-1; unclear D gene. This CDR3 is built from 12 residues. V lost 5 bases to trimming and J lost 3 bases, with 7 bases between them. Looked up from germline, CDR1 is MDHEN and CDR2 is SYDVKM. CDR3: CASSRPYTEAFF. DNA of the CDR3: TGTGCCAGCAGTCGACCGTACACTGAAGCTTTCTTT.

This clonotype showed up many times. The chain has TRBV5-1 and TRBJ2-5; tentative D call: TRBD1 (5 bases). In germline, CDR1 is SGHRS, CDR2 YFSETQ. With 1 base removed from V and 5 bases from J, the gap between germline ends came to 9 bases. The CDR3 has 13 amino acids. The CDR3 protein is CASSLRGGETQYF. The CDR3 DNA reads as TGCGCCAGCAGCTTGAGGGGCGGCGAGACCCAGTACTTC.

The J gene is TRBJ2-7, the V gene TRBV20-1; D is undetermined. Germline V gene data show CDR1 as DFQATT and CDR2 as SNEGSKA (reference sequence). The germline V and J ends were trimmed by 6 bases and 4 bases, with 7 bases remaining between them. The CDR3 spans 10 residues. CDR3 sequence reads: CSAVVYEQYF. CDR3 DNA: TGCAGTGCGGTCGTATACGAGCAGTACTTC.

This clonotype was counted ten times or more. This rearrangement joins TRBV20-1 to TRBJ1-1; possibly TRBD1 for D (5 bases). This CDR3 spans 14 amino acids. V was trimmed by 6 bases and J by 4 bases, leaving 18 bases between them. Germline values: CDR1 DFQATT, CDR2 SNEGSKA (reference sequence). The CDR3 loop is CSAPRRGEATEAFF. Written as DNA, the CDR3 is TGCAGTGCGCCCCGCCGGGGGGAGGCCACTGAAGCTTTCTTT.

This clonotype was seen at least ten times. V is TRBV20-1 and J is TRBJ2-1; 8 bases are shared with TRBD2. The CDR3 extends over 13 amino acids. Germline assignment: CDR1 DFQATT and CDR2 SNEGSKA (reference sequence). CDR3 region: CGPKREPYNEQFF. The CDR3 DNA reads as TGCGGGCCAAAGCGGGAGCCTTACAATGAGCAGTTCTTC.

As regards this clonotype: Given a much more abundant clone one base away, this may be a read error. The gene calls are TRBV5-1 and TRBJ2-1; the D gene is possibly TRBD2 (5 bases). Germline CDR1 is SGHRS and CDR2 is YFSETQ. The CDR3 totals 11 residues. Here the CDR3 reads CASRLEEEQFF. The CDR3 DNA follows: TGCGCCAGCAGATTGGAGGAAGAGCAGTTCTTC. The entire variable domain, with the rest obtained from reference TRBV5-1 and TRBJ2-1, is as follows: KAGVTQTPRYLIKTRGQQVTLSCSPISGHRSVSWYQQTPGQGLQFLFEYFSETQRNKGNFPGRFSGRQFSNSRSEMNVSTLELGDSALYLCASRLEEEQFFGPGTRLTVL.

This clonotype has at least ten counts. The chain carries TRBV20-1 and TRBJ1-3, with D maybe TRBD1 (6 bases). Trimming took 3 bases from V and 0 from J, leaving 21 bases between them. CDR1 is DFQATT and CDR2 is SNEGSKA in the germline V gene (reference sequence). The CDR3 runs 18 residues. CDR3 residues: CSASAGRWTVGSGNTIYF. The CDR3 nucleotides read TGCAGTGCTAGTGCAGGCCGATGGACAGTGGGCTCTGGAAACACCATATATTTT.

This clonotype was seen repeatedly, ten times or more. The chain joins TRBV5-1 to TRBJ2-3; D gene ambiguous. This CDR3 contains 14 residues. V was clipped by 2 bases and J by 3 bases, with 10 bases between them. Germline V gene lookup returns CDR1 SGHRS and CDR2 YFSETQ. In DNA form, the CDR3 reads TGCGCCAGCAGCTTTGGAGAGGTTACAGATACGCAGTATTTT. The encoded protein is CASSFGEVTDTQYF.

This clonotype was picked up a small number of times. The rearrangement joins TRBV4-2 to TRBJ2-1, with TRBD2 matching over 12 bases. CDR1 is LGHNA and CDR2 is YNFKEQ in the germline V gene. The CDR3 extends over 17 amino acids. V gave up 0 bases and J gave up 4 bases; unmatched junction bases: 4. In nucleotides, the CDR3 is TGTGCCAGCAGCCAAGATAGGACTAGCGGGGCTTACAATGAGCAGTTCTTC. It encodes CASSQDRTSGAYNEQFF.

The chain couples TRBV7-9 to TRBJ2-7; TRBD2 aligns across 7 bases. The length of the CDR3 is 14 residues. Per the germline V gene, CDR1 is SEHNR and CDR2 is FQNEAQ (reference sequence). The V segment lost 4 bases and the J segment 6 bases; nucleotides outside the gene matches: 9. The CDR3 protein is CASSSPLTSSEQYF. CDR3 in DNA: TGTGCCAGCAGCTCGCCTTTGACTAGCTCCGAGCAGTACTTC. Variable domain in full (rest from reference TRBV7-9 and TRBJ2-7): DTGVSQNPRHKITKRGQNVTFRCDPISEHNRLYWYRQTLGQGPEFLTYFQNEAQLEKSRLLSDRFSAERPKGSFSTLEIQRTEQGDSAMYLCASSSPLTSSEQYFGPGTRLTVT.

The chain joins TRBV27 to TRBJ2-7; D might be TRBD2 (6 bases). V was trimmed by 5 bases and J by 1 base, leaving 33 bases between them. CDR1 and CDR2 (germline): MNHEY, SMNVEV (reference sequence). This CDR3 region has 21 residues. The CDR3 bases are TGTGCCAGCAGTCCACACCCTCCGGGGACTTCACGTCCCTTGAGGTCCTACGAGCAGTACTTC. It specifies CASSPHPPGTSRPLRSYEQYF.

Many counts were recorded for this clonotype. This rearrangement joins TRBV5-1 to TRBJ2-3, with a possible D match to TRBD1 (6 bases). The CDR3 is 13 residues long. The V end lost 5 bases, the J end lost 2 bases, and 9 bases lay between the germline ends. Germline values: CDR1 SGHRS, CDR2 YFSETQ. CDR3 amino acids: CASSRDNTDTQYF. CDR3 DNA: TGCGCCAGCAGTAGGGACAACACAGATACGCAGTATTTT.

This clonotype was picked up many times. V is TRBV28 and J is TRBJ2-7; TRBD2 might be the D (6 bases). Trimming left V 5 bases short and J 1 base short, with 9 bases between. There are 13 residues in the CDR3. CDR1 is MDHEN and CDR2 is SYDVKM in the germline V gene. This CDR3 reads CASSDGGSYEQYF. CDR3 bases: TGTGCCAGCAGTGATGGGGGGTCCTACGAGCAGTACTTC. The whole variable domain, filled in from reference TRBV28 and TRBJ2-7, reads DVKVTQSSRYLVKRTGEKVFLECVQDMDHENMFWYRQDPGLGLRLIYFSYDVKMKEKGDIPEGYSVSREKKERFSLILESASTNQTSMYLCASSDGGSYEQYFGPGTRLTVT.

This clonotype was picked up many times. The chain carries TRBV5-1 and TRBJ2-7, with 9 bases matching TRBD2. Germline lookup yields CDR1 SGHRS and CDR2 YFSETQ. The J segment lost 6 bases and the V segment lost 0 bases, leaving 7 bases of the junction unmatched. The CDR3 has 15 amino acids. The CDR3 coding sequence is TGCGCCAGCAGCTTGGCCTATAGCGGGAGCATCGAGCAGTACTTC. This sequence encodes CASSLAYSGSIEQYF.

The table lists this clonotype with many counts. The chain uses TRBV20-1 and TRBJ2-1; 7 positions match TRBD2. J was trimmed by 3 bases and V by 0 bases; bases with no gene match: 11. The CDR3 spans 17 residues. CDR1 is DFQATT and CDR2 is SNEGSKA in the germline V gene (reference sequence). CDR3 coding DNA: TGCAGTGCTAGAGATCCAGCGGGGAGGAAGGGCTACAATGAGCAGTTCTTC. Protein: CSARDPAGRKGYNEQFF.

The chain has TRBV7-9 and TRBJ1-2; D uncertain. This CDR3 is 14 amino acids long. The V gene lost 0 bases and the J gene lost 0 bases, with 5 bases spanning the gap. The germline V gene has CDR1 SEHNR and CDR2 FQNEAQ (reference sequence). DNA for the CDR3: TGTGCCAGCAGCTTAGCGGTCACTAACTATGGCTACACCTTC. This codes for CASSLAVTNYGYTF.